This TCR beta chain is drawn from a study of blood T cell repertoires in COVID-19. This clone showed up just a few times. Other DNA sequences of this sample code for an identical CDR3. The table came from immunoSEQ multiplex PCR; TCRdb's copy has only in-frame clones and leaves some out. Of about 13,000 clones detected, approximately 83% appear once; the ten largest clones hold around 25%. Germline V gene sequence: CDR1 SGHVS, CDR2 FQNEAQ. The CDR3 has 11 residues. With 8 bases removed from V and 8 bases from J, the gap between germline ends came to 7 bases. Sequences were obtained from peripheral blood. The sequence came from a man between 35 and 55 years old with active or convalescent COVID-19. The chain links TRBV7-8 to TRBJ1-6; D call uncertain. The CDR3 DNA reads as TGTGCCAGCGGCGGGGATTCACCCCTCCACTTT. Translation gives CASGGDSPLHF.